This is a list of T cell receptor beta chains from one sample in a study of metastatic and nonmetastatic thyroid tumors. TCRdb reanalyzed the PCR reads with MiXCR. The sample holds 75,000 to 100,000 clones; more than 9.5% are singletons and the top ten take over 9%. Sequencing was performed on blood. These receptors all come from a female donor with papillary thyroid cancer or a benign thyroid nodule (not recorded which). Some clones in this sample may be carry-over from other donors' samples. Each CDR3 is given with its conserved first and last residue. The order of the fields is clone size, J gene, D gene, V gene, CDR3 length, CDR3 DNA, CDR3 protein. The D gene is left open where the match is weak. Size values are once, few and many counts, or a class for expanded clones, and some rows have none.

many	TRBJ1-4	.	TRBV15	15	TGTGCCACCAGCAGAGTTAGGACCCCCGATGAAAAACTGTTTTTT	CATSRVRTPDEKLFF
many	TRBJ2-7	TRBD2	TRBV9	15	TGTGCCAGCAGCTCAGTGGGGACTAGTGGATACGAGCAGTACTTC	CASSSVGTSGYEQYF
many	TRBJ1-1	TRBD1	TRBV4-3	17	TGCGCCAGCAGCCAAGATATGAGGGGGCGAGGGGACACTGAAGCTTTCTTT	CASSQDMRGRGDTEAFF
many	TRBJ2-1	.	TRBV27	16	TGTGCCAGCAGTCCTCTGACGTCACTCTCCTACAATGAGCAGTTCTTC	CASSPLTSLSYNEQFF
.	TRBJ1-6	.	TRBV2	12	TGTGCCAGCAGGGATTATAATTCACCCCTCCACTTT	CASRDYNSPLHF
many	TRBJ1-4	TRBD1	TRBV7-9	17	TGTGCCAGCAGCCCCAGGGGACTGACAGGGTTAGGTGAAAAACTGTTTTTT	CASSPRGLTGLGEKLFF
.	TRBJ1-6	.	TRBV7-6	15	TGTGCCAGCAGCTTAGTGACCCTATATAATTCACCCCTCCACTTT	CASSLVTLYNSPLHF
many	TRBJ2-3	.	TRBV15	15	TGTGCCACCAGCAGTTTCCCGGACACCCCGCATACGCAGTATTTT	CATSSFPDTPHTQYF
many	TRBJ2-3	TRBD2	TRBV29-1	17	TGCAGCGTTGAAGGGATTAGCGGGAGGACCCGCACAGATACGCAGTATTTT	CSVEGISGRTRTDTQYF
many	TRBJ1-1	TRBD1	TRBV12-3/TRBV12-4	15	TGTGCCAGCAGTTTAGATCCGGCGGGACAGGCTGAAGCTTTCTTT	CASSLDPAGQAEAFF
many	TRBJ1-1	TRBD1	TRBV12-3/TRBV12-4	14	TGTGCCAGCAGTCCACAGGGGGAGAACACTGAAGCTTTCTTT	CASSPQGENTEAFF
few	TRBJ2-7	TRBD2	TRBV27	13	TGTTCCAGCAGTTTTCTAGCGGGTTACGAGCAGTACTTC	CSSSFLAGYEQYF
few	TRBJ1-1	.	TRBV14	13	TGTGCCAGCAGCCGCAACCCTAACACTGAAGCTTTCTTT	CASSRNPNTEAFF
many	TRBJ1-1	TRBD1	TRBV12-3/TRBV12-4	14	TGTGCCAGCAGGGGACAGGGTCTGAACACTGAAGCTTTCTTT	CASRGQGLNTEAFF
many	TRBJ2-5	TRBD2	TRBV9	15	TGTGCCAGCAGCCCACATAGCGGGTACCAAGAGACCCAGTACTTC	CASSPHSGYQETQYF
many	TRBJ1-1	.	TRBV5-6	14	TGTGCCAGCAGCTTGACAGGGCCAAACACTGAAGCTTTCTTT	CASSLTGPNTEAFF
many	TRBJ2-2	TRBD2	TRBV11-2	18	TGTGCCAGCAGCTTAGTCTTCGGCGGGAGCACGTTCACCGGGGAGCTGTTTTTT	CASSLVFGGSTFTGELFF
many	TRBJ1-1	TRBD1	TRBV6-1	13	TGTGCCAGCACCCTGGACAGGTTTTCTGAAGCTTTCTTT	CASTLDRFSEAFF
many	TRBJ1-2	.	TRBV20-1	13	TGCAGTGCTAACGAGCGGGGAGCCTATGGCTACACCTTC	CSANERGAYGYTF
many	TRBJ2-5	.	TRBV6-2/TRBV6-3	11	TGTGCCAGCAGAACTTGGGAGACCCAGTACTTC	CASRTWETQYF
few	TRBJ1-2	.	TRBV24-1	15	TGTGCCACCAGTGACTACCAGGGAGACCGCGGTGGCTACACCTTC	CATSDYQGDRGGYTF
.	TRBJ1-1	TRBD1	TRBV12-3/TRBV12-4	17	TGTGCCAGTAGTTTACCCGGACAGGGGGCGCGGGTCACTGAAGGTTTCTTT	CASSLPGQGARVTEGFF
many	TRBJ2-7	.	TRBV4-1	13	TGCGCCAGCAGCCAAGGTAGGGGCGCCGAGCAGTACTTC	CASSQGRGAEQYF
many	TRBJ2-2	TRBD2	TRBV6-2/TRBV6-3	19	TGTGCCAGCAGTTACTCATCCGGACTAGCGAATTATCACACCGGGGAGCTGTTTTTT	CASSYSSGLANYHTGELFF
many	TRBJ1-1	TRBD1	TRBV7-2	15	TGTGCCAGCAGCTTAAAGGGGGCGTTGAACACTGAAGCTTTCTTT	CASSLKGALNTEAFF
many	TRBJ2-5	TRBD1	TRBV5-1	14	TGCGCCAGCAGCGCCTTGGGACAGCAAGATTCCCAGTACTTC	CASSALGQQDSQYF
few	TRBJ1-1	.	TRBV27	16	TGTGCCAGCAGTTCGGACAGTAGAGTCATGAACACTGAAGCTTTCTTT	CASSSDSRVMNTEAFF
many	TRBJ1-2	TRBD1	TRBV6-1	16	TGTGCCAGCAGTGAAGAAATAGTCGGGACAGAGTATAGCTACACCTTC	CASSEEIVGTEYSYTF
many	TRBJ2-3	TRBD2	TRBV6-2/TRBV6-3	16	TGTGCCAGCAGTTACGCTAGCGGGAGGGCCGCAGATACGCAGTATTTT	CASSYASGRAADTQYF
many	TRBJ1-5	.	TRBV20-1	16	TGCAGTGCTAGAGATCCAAAGTCGGCGGACAATCAGCCCCAGCATTTT	CSARDPKSADNQPQHF
many	TRBJ1-3	.	TRBV7-9	15	TGTGCCATCCCTGCAGTTCCCAGCTCTGGAAACACCATATATTTT	CAIPAVPSSGNTIYF
many	TRBJ1-2	.	TRBV5-4	17	TGTGCCAGCAGCTTGGGAGGGGGACCAACAGGGAGCTATGGCTACACCTTC	CASSLGGGPTGSYGYTF
many	TRBJ2-5	.	TRBV7-2	14	TGTGCCAGCAGCTTGTGGTTCCTCCAAGAGACCCAGTACTTC	CASSLWFLQETQYF
many	TRBJ1-4	TRBD1	TRBV20-1	17	TGCAGTGCTAGGGGTAGAGGACAGGGGACAAATAATGAAAAACTGTTTTTT	CSARGRGQGTNNEKLFF
many	TRBJ2-5	TRBD2	TRBV6-4	16	TGTGCCAGCAGTCCTGGACTAGCGGGAGGGATAGAGACCCAGTACTTC	CASSPGLAGGIETQYF
many	TRBJ1-1	.	TRBV7-3	13	TGTGCCAGCAGCCTTTATATGAACACTGAAGCTTTCTTT	CASSLYMNTEAFF
many	TRBJ2-7	.	TRBV19	17	TGTGCCAGTAGTATCCGGACGGGGACCTATGGATTGGGGGAGCAGTACTTC	CASSIRTGTYGLGEQYF
many	TRBJ2-7	.	TRBV7-9	16	TGTGCCAGCAGCACGCGCCTTACAGGGAGCACCTACGAGCAGTACTTC	CASSTRLTGSTYEQYF
many	TRBJ2-3	TRBD1	TRBV19	14	TGTGCCAGTAAAGACAGGGGACCCACGGATACGCAGTATTTT	CASKDRGPTDTQYF
many	TRBJ2-1	.	TRBV24-1	14	TGTGCCACCAGTGATTATCAGGGAGGAAATGAGCAGTTCTTC	CATSDYQGGNEQFF
many	TRBJ2-7	TRBD1	TRBV7-2	13	TGTGCCAGCAGCCGGGACAGCTCCTACGAGCAGTACTTC	CASSRDSSYEQYF
many	TRBJ1-1	.	TRBV27	15	TGTGCCAGCCAGCCCGGGATAAGTGGATACACTGAAGCTTTCTTT	CASQPGISGYTEAFF
.	TRBJ1-6	.	TRBV19	15	TGTGCCAGTAGTCTGCAGGGCACCTATAATTCACCCCTCCACTTT	CASSLQGTYNSPLHF
many	TRBJ2-7	.	TRBV20-1	12	TGCAGTGCTAGCGTCCAGACCTACGAGCAGTACTTC	CSASVQTYEQYF
.	TRBJ2-7	.	TRBV6-5	18	TGTGCCAGCAGTCTAGACAGTGTGGCCAGCTCGAAAACCTACGAGCAGTACTTC	CASSLDSVASSKTYEQYF
many	TRBJ2-5	TRBD2	TRBV3-1	17	TGTGCCAGCAGCAACTTAGGACTAGCGGGAGTGGGGGAGACCCAGTACTTC	CASSNLGLAGVGETQYF
many	TRBJ2-1	TRBD2	TRBV5-6	13	TGTGCCAGCAGCTGGACTAGCGGGAGTGAGCAGTTCTTC	CASSWTSGSEQFF
many	TRBJ2-3	.	TRBV7-2	13	TGTGCCAGCAGCTTAGCGCCGTGGGATACGCAGTATTTT	CASSLAPWDTQYF
many	TRBJ2-1	.	TRBV4-1	15	TGCGCCAGCAGCCAGACAGCAACAAGGTCAAATGAGCAGTTCTTC	CASSQTATRSNEQFF
many	TRBJ1-5	.	TRBV12-3/TRBV12-4	12	TGTGCCAGCAACCGGCACAATCAGCCCCAGCATTTT	CASNRHNQPQHF
many	TRBJ1-5	.	TRBV6-2/TRBV6-3	16	TGTGCCAGCACCCCCCGAGTCGGGGGCAGCGATCAGCCCCAGCATTTT	CASTPRVGGSDQPQHF
many	TRBJ2-4	TRBD1	TRBV11-2	18	TGTGCCAGCAGTCTTAGTGGGACAGGGGGCGTGGGCAAAAACATTCAGTACTTC	CASSLSGTGGVGKNIQYF
few	TRBJ2-7	TRBD2	TRBV7-9	12	TGTGCCATTAGCCCCGGGGGGTACGAGCAGTACTTC	CAISPGGYEQYF
many	TRBJ2-7	.	TRBV5-1	14	TGCGCCAGCAGCTTTTCTGGCCGGGACTACGAGCAGTACTTC	CASSFSGRDYEQYF